The sample holds one count of the clone carrying this T cell receptor (beta chain). Its antigen is as yet unknown. These data originate in a study of shared clonotypes between healthy human individuals. Study-wide findings and caveats: On the whole, naive subsets had larger estimated richness than memory subsets had.

Sequencing used immunoSEQ multiplex PCR; TCRdb keeps in-frame clones, though not all of them. The table records 2 million to 3 million clones, more than 90% of them present only once. The sequencing input was naive CD4+ T cells sorted from blood. As for subset: CD45RA+ positively selected. The clonotype was recovered from a man aged 18 to 30 in good health.

In nucleotides, the CDR3 is TGTGCCCGTGGCGGGCCCCGCGACACCGGGGAGCTGTTTTTT. It codes for CARGGPRDTGELFF. The chain links TRBV30 to TRBJ2-2; weak D call: TRBD2 (5 bases). V was pared by 8 bases and J by 3 bases, with 16 bases between. The CDR3 has 14 residues. Germline CDR1 and CDR2: GTSNPN and SVGIG (reference sequence). The full variable domain, rest sourced from reference TRBV30 and TRBJ2-2, is SQTIHQWPATLVQPVGSPLSLECTVEGTSNPNLYWYRQAAGRGLQLLFYSVGIGQISSEVPQNLSASRPQDRQFILSSKKLLLSDSGFYLCARGGPRDTGELFFGEGSRLTVL.